Below, 2 T cell receptor beta chains from the same sample are listed, as sequenced in a study of blood T cell repertoires in COVID-19. Profiled with immunoSEQ multiplex PCR; TCRdb holds only in-frame clones, not every one. Among about 300,000 clones listed, roughly 89% were seen once. Input material: PBMCs or T cells enriched from blood (not recorded which). These receptors came from a woman in her fifties or sixties who had been exposed to COVID-19.

The chain joins TRBV7-2 to TRBJ1-6, with a weak D call TRBD1 (6 bases). Germline V CDR1 and CDR2: SGHTA, FQGNSA. The CDR3 consists of 16 residues. Trimming removed 3 bases at V and 8 bases at J, with 17 bases between. The CDR3 DNA follows: TGTGCCAGCAGCTTCAGGGGTAGTAGGGTTGATTCACCCCTCCACTTT. This gives the protein CASSFRGSRVDSPLHF.

This sequence joins TRBV15 and TRBJ2-7; 8 positions agree with TRBD1. Trimming at V came to 4 bases and at J to 3 bases, leaving 2 bases not matched to a gene. Per the germline V gene, CDR1 is LNHNV and CDR2 is YYDKDF (reference sequence). CDR3 length: 13 amino acids. CDR3 region: CATSIDRGYEQYF. In DNA, the CDR3 is TGTGCCACCAGCATTGACAGGGGCTACGAGCAGTACTTC.